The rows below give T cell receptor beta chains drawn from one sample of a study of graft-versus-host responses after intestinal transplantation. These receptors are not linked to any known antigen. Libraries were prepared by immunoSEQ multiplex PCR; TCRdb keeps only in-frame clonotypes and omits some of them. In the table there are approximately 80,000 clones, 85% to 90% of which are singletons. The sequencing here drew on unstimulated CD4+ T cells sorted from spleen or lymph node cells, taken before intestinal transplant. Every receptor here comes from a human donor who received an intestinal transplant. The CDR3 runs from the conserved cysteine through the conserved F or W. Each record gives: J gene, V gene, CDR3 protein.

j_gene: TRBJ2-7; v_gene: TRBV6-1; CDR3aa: CASSEVTSGGYEQYF
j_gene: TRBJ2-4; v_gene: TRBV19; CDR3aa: CASSMMSGSPNQNIQYF
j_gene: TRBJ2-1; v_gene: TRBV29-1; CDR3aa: CSVWWLAGGPLGPYNEQFF
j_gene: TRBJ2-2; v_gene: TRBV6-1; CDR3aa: CASIETSANTGELFF
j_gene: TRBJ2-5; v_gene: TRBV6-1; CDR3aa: CASSGLAGEGETQYF
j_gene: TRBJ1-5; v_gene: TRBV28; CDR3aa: CASSRQGAGWQPQHF
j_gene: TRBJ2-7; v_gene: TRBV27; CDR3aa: CASSLSSNRGPFSYEQYF
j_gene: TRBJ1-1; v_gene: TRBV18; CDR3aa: CASSPQGGGAHTEAFF
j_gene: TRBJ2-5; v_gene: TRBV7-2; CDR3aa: CASSLGVREETQYF
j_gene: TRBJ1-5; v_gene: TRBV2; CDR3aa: CASTVVRDQPQHF
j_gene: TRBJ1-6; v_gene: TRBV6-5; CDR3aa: CASRSTGKNSPLHF
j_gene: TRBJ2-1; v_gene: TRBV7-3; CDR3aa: CASSLNGGENNEQFF
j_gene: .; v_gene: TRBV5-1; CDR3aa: CASSLRDTPYEQYF